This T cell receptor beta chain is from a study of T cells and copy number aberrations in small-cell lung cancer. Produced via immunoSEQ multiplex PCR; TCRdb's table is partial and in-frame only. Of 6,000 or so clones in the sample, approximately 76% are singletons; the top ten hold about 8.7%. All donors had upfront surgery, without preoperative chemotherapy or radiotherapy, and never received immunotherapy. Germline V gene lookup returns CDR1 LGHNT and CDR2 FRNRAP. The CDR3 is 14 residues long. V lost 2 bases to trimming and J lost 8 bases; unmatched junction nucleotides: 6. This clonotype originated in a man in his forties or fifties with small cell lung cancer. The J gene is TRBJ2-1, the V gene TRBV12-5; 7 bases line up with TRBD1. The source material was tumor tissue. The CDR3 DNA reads TGTGCTAGTGGTTTGCTACAGGGGCTCGATGAGCAGTTCTTC. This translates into CASGLLQGLDEQFF.